Listed here are 23 T cell receptor beta chains from one sample, sequenced in a study of technical replicates of blood from a handful of donors. The protocol was immunoSEQ multiplex PCR, while the TCRdb copy is restricted to in-frame clones and leaves out a portion. The sample gives around 100,000 clones, around 95% of which show up once; roughly 0.3% is in the top ten. Material: T cells isolated from PBMCs. The origin of the receptors is a human donor in good health.

The chain couples TRBV5-8 to TRBJ2-3; D may be TRBD2 (6 bases). In germline, CDR1 is SGHTS, CDR2 YDEGEE. This CDR3 spans 15 amino acids. Trimming left V 6 bases short and J 0 bases short, with 14 bases between. The CDR3: CASTVAEISTDTQYF. The CDR3 nucleotides read TGTGCCAGCACGGTAGCGGAGATTAGCACAGATACGCAGTATTTT.

J is TRBJ2-7 and V is TRBV5-1; TRBD2 is a possible D gene (5 bases). V gave up 0 bases and J gave up 5 bases, with 12 bases separating them. Germline V gene sequence: CDR1 SGHRS, CDR2 YFSETQ. The length of the CDR3 is 14 residues. The CDR3 coding sequence is TGCGCCAGCAGCTTGGAGGACCCAGCGGACGAGCAGTACTTC. This gives the protein CASSLEDPADEQYF. Full variable domain (rest looked up from reference TRBV5-1 and TRBJ2-7): KAGVTQTPRYLIKTRGQQVTLSCSPISGHRSVSWYQQTPGQGLQFLFEYFSETQRNKGNFPGRFSGRQFSNSRSEMNVSTLELGDSALYLCASSLEDPADEQYFGPGTRLTVT.

The chain recombines TRBV7-9 with TRBJ2-3; no reliable D call. V lost 2 bases, J lost 6 bases, and 12 bases lay in between. The CDR3 totals 14 residues. The germline V gene encodes CDR1 SEHNR and CDR2 FQNEAQ (reference sequence). The CDR3 nucleotides read TGTGCCAGCAGCTTAAACCCAAGCAGGGATACGCAGTATTTT. Protein product: CASSLNPSRDTQYF.

This clone has only one observation. The chain couples TRBV6-6 to TRBJ1-4; D call uncertain. Germline V gene lookup returns CDR1 MNHNY and CDR2 SVGAGI (reference sequence). The V end lost 2 bases, the J end lost 5 bases, and 6 bases lay between the germline ends. This CDR3 spans 13 amino acids. The CDR3 nucleotides are TGTGCCAGCAGTTACGGTGGCAATGAAAAACTGTTTTTT. Its protein product is CASSYGGNEKLFF.

The chain is built from TRBV4-1 and TRBJ2-5; 8 bases agree with TRBD2. The CDR3 consists of 15 residues. J gave up 4 bases and V 2 bases, and 6 bases lay outside the gene matches. Germline CDR1 reads MGHRA; CDR2 reads YSYEKL. The CDR3 nucleotides read TGCGCCAGCAGCCAACTAGGACTAGCCGGAGAGACCCAGTACTTC. It yields the protein CASSQLGLAGETQYF.

The chain has TRBV30 and TRBJ2-5; D possibly corresponds to TRBD1 (6 bases). V lost 4 bases to trimming and J lost 5 bases, with 11 bases between them. The CDR3 consists of 12 residues. CDR1 GTSNPN and CDR2 SVGIG come from the germline V gene (reference sequence). This chain's CDR3 is CAWTTGLETQYF. In nucleotides, the CDR3 is TGTGCCTGGACTACAGGGCTGGAGACCCAGTACTTC.

V gene TRBV7-3 combines with J gene TRBJ2-1; 7 bases agree with TRBD2. The junction had 11 bases not matched to a gene; V was cut back by 1 base and J by 5 bases. The germline V gene has CDR1 SGHTA and CDR2 FQGTGA. CDR3 length: 17 residues. The CDR3 region has the DNA TGTGCCAGCAGCTTAAATCCCGATCGGGAGGAACACAATGAGCAGTTCTTC. Protein: CASSLNPDREEHNEQFF. Drawing the rest from reference TRBV7-3 and TRBJ2-1, the complete variable domain is GAGVSQTPSNKVTEKGKYVELRCDPISGHTALYWYRQSLGQGPEFLIYFQGTGAADDSGLPNDRFFAVRPEGSVSTLKIQRTERGDSAVYLCASSLNPDREEHNEQFFGPGTRLTVL.

The chain couples TRBV11-2 to TRBJ2-3; a weak D match, TRBD2 (6 bases). V was shortened by 3 bases and J by 4 bases, with 17 bases between the two germline ends. CDR1 is SGHAT and CDR2 is FQNNGV in the germline V gene. The CDR3 is made up of 16 amino acids. CDR3 coding DNA: TGTGCCAGCAGCTTTTCCGCGGGATTAAGTTCAGATACGCAGTATTTT. This encodes CASSFSAGLSSDTQYF. The full variable domain, completed using reference TRBV11-2 and TRBJ2-3, is EAGVAQSPRYKIIEKRQSVAFWCNPISGHATLYWYQQILGQGPKLLIQFQNNGVVDDSQLPKDRFSAERLKGVDSTLKIQPAKLEDSAVYLCASSFSAGLSSDTQYFGPGTRLTVL.

Worth noting for this clone: The sample carries other DNA sequences with the same CDR3. The chain employs TRBV6-5 and TRBJ1-1; D unresolved. The CDR3 sequence is 14 residues long. V lost 2 bases and J lost 1, with 8 bases in between. CDR1 and CDR2 (germline): MNHEY, SVGAGI. In nucleotides, the CDR3 is TGTGCCAGCAGTTACCGCGAGGGGAACACTGAAGCTTTCTTT. Its protein product is CASSYREGNTEAFF.

The genes are TRBV5-5 and TRBJ1-1; D unresolved. Germline CDR1 SGHKS, CDR2 YYEKEE (reference sequence). The V gene lost 0 bases and the J gene lost 1 base, with 10 bases spanning the gap. The CDR3 has 15 residues. The CDR3 loop reads CASSLAPGGNTEAFF. CDR3 sequence (DNA): TGTGCCAGCAGCTTGGCCCCTGGAGGGAACACTGAAGCTTTCTTT.

The rearrangement joins TRBV20-1 to TRBJ2-7; D is unresolved. Germline V gene data show CDR1 as DFQATT and CDR2 as SNEGSKA (reference sequence). The CDR3 is 11 residues long. V lost 0 bases and J lost 5, with 5 bases in between. The CDR3 region is CSARDKNEQYF. CDR3 sequence (DNA): TGCAGTGCTAGAGATAAAAACGAGCAGTACTTC.

This sequence joins TRBV2 and TRBJ2-7; TRBD1 matches at 8 bases. This CDR3 contains 12 residues. The germline gives CDR1 SNHLY, CDR2 FYNNEI. The trim removed 10 bases at V and 0 bases at J, leaving 2 bases unmatched. The CDR3 reads CAIRGPSYEQYF. In nucleotides, the CDR3 is TGTGCCATCAGGGGGCCCTCCTACGAGCAGTACTTC.

The chain uses TRBV6-4 and TRBJ2-1; no reliable D call. The CDR3 is 15 amino acids. The V end lost 3 bases, the J end lost 4 bases, and 13 bases lay between the germline ends. Germline V gene data show CDR1 as MRHNA and CDR2 as SNTAGT. The CDR3 loop is CASSEENYRYNEQFF. As DNA, the CDR3 is TGTGCCAGCAGTGAAGAGAATTACCGATACAATGAGCAGTTCTTC.

This rearrangement joins TRBV5-1 to TRBJ1-4, with D possibly being TRBD1 (5 bases). Germline V gene data show CDR1 as SGHRS and CDR2 as YFSETQ. The V and J ends lost 2 bases and 5 bases respectively, with 10 bases between them. The CDR3 contains 14 residues. CDR3 nucleotides: TGCGCCAGCAGCTTTGGGGCGGCAAATGAAAAACTGTTTTTT. Translated, it gives CASSFGAANEKLFF.

The chain employs TRBV6-5 and TRBJ2-3; 9 bases match TRBD2. The length of the CDR3 is 14 residues. The V segment lost 4 bases and the J segment 14 bases; nucleotides outside the gene matches: 13. CDR1 MNHEY and CDR2 SVGAGI come from the germline V gene. CDR3 coding DNA: TGTGCCAGCAGTTTAGCGGGAGTTGCCCCACGGAGGTATTTT. Amino acids: CASSLAGVAPRRYF.

The CDR3 is CASSPLGRYQPQHF. The CDR3 bases are TGTGCCAGCAGTCCCCTGGGCCGGTATCAGCCCCAGCATTTT. The V call is TRBV27, the J call TRBJ1-5; no clear D. The germline gives CDR1 MNHEY, CDR2 SMNVEV (reference sequence). V lost 5 bases and J lost 5, with 13 bases in between. The CDR3 is 14 amino acids.

This chain uses TRBV7-2 with TRBJ2-1, with 8 bases lining up with TRBD2. The germline V gene encodes CDR1 SGHTA and CDR2 FQGNSA. The CDR3 totals 19 residues. The V and J ends lost 5 bases and 10 bases, in that order; junction bases with no gene match: 25. The CDR3 protein is CASSRRGGAGEFWLEEQFF. The CDR3 nucleotides are TGTGCCAGCAGCCGCCGGGGGGGAGCGGGAGAGTTTTGGTTAGAGGAGCAGTTCTTC.

The chain joins TRBV5-1 to TRBJ2-3, with D tentatively TRBD1 (5 bases). This CDR3 comprises 15 residues. Germline lookup yields CDR1 SGHRS and CDR2 YFSETQ. V lost 0 bases and J lost 0, with 8 bases in between. Here the CDR3 reads CASSLARGSTDTQYF. In nucleotides, the CDR3 is TGCGCCAGCAGCTTGGCAAGGGGAAGCACAGATACGCAGTATTTT.

The chain uses TRBV7-2 and TRBJ1-3; D might be TRBD1 (6 bases). V shed 2 bases and J shed 4 bases, with 12 bases lying between them. Germline V gives CDR1 SGHTA, CDR2 FQGNSA. There are 15 residues in the CDR3. In DNA, the CDR3 is TGTGCCAGCAGCTTACTCCAGGGGAGAGGAAACACCATATATTTT. Translation: CASSLLQGRGNTIYF.

This rearrangement joins TRBV6-1 to TRBJ1-5, with D tentatively TRBD1 (6 bases). This CDR3 has 13 amino acids. CDR1 MNHNS and CDR2 SASEGT come from the germline V gene. V lost 8 bases, J lost 4 bases, and 12 bases lay in between. The CDR3: CASGEGGNQPQHF. The DNA of the CDR3 is TGTGCCAGCGGGGAGGGGGGGAATCAGCCCCAGCATTTT.

This chain joins TRBV5-4 and TRBJ2-1; the match to TRBD2 covers 9 bases. This CDR3 is built from 16 residues. Losses at the gene ends were 7 bases for V and 0 bases for J; bases not matched to a gene: 8. Germline CDR1 SGHNT, CDR2 YYREEE (reference sequence). CDR3 sequence reads: CASLAGGPSSYNEQFF. CDR3 in DNA: TGTGCCAGCCTCGCGGGAGGGCCGAGCTCCTACAATGAGCAGTTCTTC. Together with reference TRBV5-4 and TRBJ2-1, the CDR3 gives the full variable domain: ETGVTQSPTHLIKTRGQQVTLRCSSQSGHNTVSWYQQALGQGPQFIFQYYREEENGRGNFPPRFSGLQFPNYSSELNVNALELDDSALYLCASLAGGPSSYNEQFFGPGTRLTVL.

This rearrangement joins TRBV5-1 to TRBJ2-7; D might be TRBD1 (6 bases). In germline, CDR1 is SGHRS, CDR2 YFSETQ. Trimming took 4 bases from V and 5 from J, leaving 19 bases between them. This CDR3 is built from 15 residues. CDR3 sequence reads: CASSPPRQEPNEQYF. Written as DNA, the CDR3 is TGCGCCAGCAGCCCCCCACGACAGGAGCCGAACGAGCAGTACTTC.

Only one count was recorded for this clone. The chain has TRBV27 and TRBJ2-2; 7 nucleotides align to TRBD2. The germline CDR1 and CDR2 sequences are MNHEY and SMNVEV (reference sequence). The CDR3 is 15 residues long. J was trimmed by 4 bases and V by 3 bases; bases with no gene match: 5. The CDR3 loop is CASSFLREVTGELFF. CDR3 DNA: TGTGCCAGCAGTTTTCTCCGGGAGGTCACCGGGGAGCTGTTTTTT.